The clone carrying this TCR beta chain was picked up a small number of times. The antigen is undetermined. The germline V and J ends were trimmed by 5 bases and 6 bases, with 11 bases remaining between them. Germline values: CDR1 SGHTA, CDR2 FQGTGA. The CDR3 extends over 13 amino acids. This record comes from a study of T-cell memory formation after mild COVID-19. Study results and caveats: Some SARS-CoV-2-responding clones were already detected in memory before infection.

Constant-segment-primed 5'RACE gave TCR alpha and TCR beta cDNA libraries with sample barcodes and UMIs. TCRdb redid the calling of the 5' RACE reads with MiXCR, one entry per CDR3 protein. The table records around 300,000 distinct CDR3 sequences, 10% to 15% of them present only once. The receptor was derived from a man younger than 35 who had mild COVID-19 (a few samples of this study predate the infection). Cell type and time point are not known. The V call is TRBV7-3, the J call TRBJ2-1; D is possibly TRBD1 (6 bases). Input material: PBMCs or a T cell subset sorted from them (not recorded which). The CDR3 DNA is TGTGCCAGCAGCCGGGGACAAGGCAATGAGCAGTTCTTC. Amino acid sequence: CASSRGQGNEQFF.